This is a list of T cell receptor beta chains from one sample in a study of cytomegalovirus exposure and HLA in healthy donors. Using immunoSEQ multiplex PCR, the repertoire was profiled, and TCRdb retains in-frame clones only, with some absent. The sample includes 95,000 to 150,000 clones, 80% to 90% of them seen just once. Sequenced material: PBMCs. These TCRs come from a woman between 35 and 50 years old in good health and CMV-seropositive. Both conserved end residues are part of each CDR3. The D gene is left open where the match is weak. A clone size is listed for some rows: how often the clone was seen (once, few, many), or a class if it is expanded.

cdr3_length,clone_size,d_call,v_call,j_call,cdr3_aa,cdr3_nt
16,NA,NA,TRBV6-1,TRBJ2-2,CASSADSGGNTGELFF,TGTGCCAGCAGTGCCGATAGCGGAGGAAACACCGGGGAGCTGTTTTTT
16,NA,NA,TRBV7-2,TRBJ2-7,CASSLVSGQYSYEQYF,TGTGCCAGCAGCTTAGTATCGGGACAATACTCCTACGAGCAGTACTTC
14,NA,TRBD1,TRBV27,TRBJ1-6,CASSQDRGYSPLHF,TGTGCCAGCAGCCAGGACAGGGGTTATTCACCCCTCCACTTT
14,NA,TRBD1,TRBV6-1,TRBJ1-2,CASSQGGNNYGYTF,TGTGCCAGTTCACAGGGGGGCAATAACTATGGCTACACCTTC
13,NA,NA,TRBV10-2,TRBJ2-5,CASSPQGQETQYF,TGCGCCAGCAGTCCCCAGGGGCAAGAGACCCAGTACTTC
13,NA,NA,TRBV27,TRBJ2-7,CASPPGLSYEQYF,TGTGCCAGCCCTCCGGGACTCAGTTACGAGCAGTACTTC
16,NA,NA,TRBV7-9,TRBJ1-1,CASSSWLQTDGKGAFF,TGTGCCAGCAGCTCCTGGCTCCAGACAGACGGTAAGGGAGCTTTCTTT
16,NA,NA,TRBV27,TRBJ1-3,CASRSSQGLDGNTIYF,TGTGCCAGCAGATCTTCACAGGGCTTGGATGGAAACACCATATATTTT
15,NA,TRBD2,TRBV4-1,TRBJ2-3,CASSQVAGGGDTQYF,TGCGCCAGCAGCCAAGTAGCGGGAGGGGGAGATACGCAGTATTTT
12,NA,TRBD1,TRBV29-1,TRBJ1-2,CSVRGQDYGYTF,TGCAGCGTACGAGGACAGGACTATGGCTACACCTTC
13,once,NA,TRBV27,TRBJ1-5,CASSLQEDQPQHF,TGTGCCAGCAGTTTACAAGAGGATCAGCCCCAGCATTTT
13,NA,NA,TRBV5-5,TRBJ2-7,CASSPLAFDEQYF,TGTGCCAGCTCACCTCTAGCGTTTGACGAGCAGTACTTC
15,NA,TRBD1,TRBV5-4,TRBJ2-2,CASSLAGGNTGELFF,TGTGCCAGCAGCTTGGCAGGGGGGAACACCGGGGAGCTGTTTTTT
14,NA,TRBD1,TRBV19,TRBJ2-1,CASSYRTGRHEQFF,TGTGCCAGTAGTTACAGGACAGGGAGGCATGAGCAGTTCTTC
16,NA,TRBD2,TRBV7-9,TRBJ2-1,CSSSLVRSGRGNEQFF,TGTTCCAGCAGCCTGGTCCGTAGCGGGAGGGGGAATGAGCAGTTCTTC
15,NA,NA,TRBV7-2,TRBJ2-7,CASSSYREGSYEQYF,TGTGCCAGCAGCTCCTACAGGGAGGGTTCCTACGAGCAGTACTTC
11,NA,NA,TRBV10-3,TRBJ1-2,CAISTGSLYTF,TGTGCCATCAGCACCGGGTCCCTTTACACCTTC
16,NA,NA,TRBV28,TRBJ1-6,CASSLMTDSYNSPLHF,TGTGCCAGCAGTTTAATGACAGACTCCTATAATTCACCCCTCCACTTT
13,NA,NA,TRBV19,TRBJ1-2,CASSMQGLYGYTF,TGTGCCAGTAGTATGCAGGGCCTCTATGGCTACACCTTC
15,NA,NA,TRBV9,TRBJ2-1,CASSVAPDSPNEQFF,TGTGCCAGCAGCGTAGCCCCCGACAGTCCCAATGAGCAGTTCTTC
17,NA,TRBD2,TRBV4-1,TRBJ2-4,CASSQDQIPAGENIQYF,TGCGCCAGCAGCCAAGATCAGATCCCGGCGGGGGAAAACATTCAGTACTTC
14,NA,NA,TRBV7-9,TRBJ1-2,CASSLVLDKGAHTF,TGTGCCAGCAGCTTAGTCTTGGACAAAGGGGCCCACACCTTC
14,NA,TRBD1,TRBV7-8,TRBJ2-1,CASSLGTGRNEQFF,TGTGCCAGCAGCTTAGGGACAGGGCGGAATGAGCAGTTCTTC
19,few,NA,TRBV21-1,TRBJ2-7,CASSKWRVSEREDSYEQYF,TGTGCCAGCAGCAAATGGAGGGTTTCAGAGCGGGAGGACTCCTACGAGCAGTACTTC
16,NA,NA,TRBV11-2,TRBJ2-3,CASSSLLWVGTDTQYF,TGTGCCAGCAGCTCACTGTTGTGGGTCGGGACAGATACGCAGTATTTT
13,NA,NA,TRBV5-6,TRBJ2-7,CASSSDRHYEQYF,TGTGCCAGCAGCAGCGACAGGCACTACGAGCAGTACTTC
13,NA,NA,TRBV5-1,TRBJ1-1,CASSLDRNTEAFF,TGCGCCAGCAGCTTGGACAGGAACACTGAAGCTTTCTTT
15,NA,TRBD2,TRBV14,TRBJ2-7,CASSLGLAFSGEQYF,TGTGCCAGCAGCCTGGGACTAGCCTTTTCGGGCGAGCAGTACTTC
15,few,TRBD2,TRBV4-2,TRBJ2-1,CASSLGLADYNEQFF,TGTGCCAGCAGCCTGGGACTAGCGGACTACAATGAGCAGTTCTTC
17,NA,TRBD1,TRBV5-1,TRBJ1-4,CASSLGGGPATNEKLFF,TGCGCCAGCAGCTTGGGAGGGGGCCCTGCAACTAATGAAAAACTGTTTTTT
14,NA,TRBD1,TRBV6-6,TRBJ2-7,CASSYGQEVVEQYF,TGTGCCAGCAGCTACGGACAGGAGGTCGTCGAGCAGTACTTC
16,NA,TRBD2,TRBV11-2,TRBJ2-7,CASRVISGRSSYEQYF,TGTGCCAGCAGGGTTATTAGCGGGAGGAGCTCCTACGAGCAGTACTTC
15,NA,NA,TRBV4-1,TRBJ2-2,CASSRDSVNTGELFF,TGCGCCAGCAGCCGAGACTCGGTGAACACCGGGGAGCTGTTTTTT
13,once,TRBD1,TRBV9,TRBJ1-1,CASSKGGGTEAFF,TGTGCCAGCAGCAAAGGGGGCGGGACTGAAGCTTTCTTT
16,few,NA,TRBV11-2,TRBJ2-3,CASSLRSGASTDTQYF,TGTGCCAGCAGCTTAAGGAGCGGTGCTAGCACAGATACGCAGTATTTT
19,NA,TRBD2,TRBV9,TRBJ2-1,CASSVGGGTSGGSYNEQFF,TGTGCCAGCAGCGTAGGAGGGGGGACTAGCGGGGGCTCCTACAATGAGCAGTTCTTC
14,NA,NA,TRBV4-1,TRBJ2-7,CASSPTSLSYEQYF,TGCGCCAGCAGCCCCACTAGCTTATCCTACGAGCAGTACTTC
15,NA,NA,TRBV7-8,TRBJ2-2,CASSLDNRNTGELFF,TGTGCCAGCAGCTTAGATAACAGGAACACCGGGGAGCTGTTTTTT
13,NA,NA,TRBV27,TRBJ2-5,CASSLSSGETQYF,TGTGCCAGCAGTTTATCGAGTGGTGAGACCCAGTACTTC
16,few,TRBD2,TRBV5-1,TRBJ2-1,CASSLAPKLADNEQFF,TGCGCCAGCAGCTTGGCCCCGAAACTAGCGGACAATGAGCAGTTCTTC
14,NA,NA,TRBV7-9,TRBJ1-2,CASSASGGYYGYTF,TGTGCCAGCAGTGCTTCGGGTGGTTACTATGGCTACACCTTC
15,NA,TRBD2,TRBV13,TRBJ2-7,CASSQTSGRLYEQYF,TGTGCCAGCAGCCAGACTAGCGGGAGGCTCTACGAGCAGTACTTC
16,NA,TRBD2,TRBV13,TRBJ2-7,CASSPSLGREGYEQYF,TGTGCCAGCAGCCCCTCTCTGGGGCGGGAGGGCTACGAGCAGTACTTC
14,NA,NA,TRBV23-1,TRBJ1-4,CASPRRVRGEKLFF,TGCGCCAGCCCCAGGAGGGTACGGGGGGAAAAACTGTTTTTT
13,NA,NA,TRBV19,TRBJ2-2,CASSGLYTGELFF,TGTGCCAGTAGCGGACTTTACACCGGGGAGCTGTTTTTT
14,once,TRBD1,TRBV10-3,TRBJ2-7,CAIRDDRDSYEQYF,TGTGCCATCAGGGATGACAGGGACTCCTACGAGCAGTACTTC
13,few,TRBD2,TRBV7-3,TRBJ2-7,CASSRGGSNEQYF,TGTGCCAGCAGCCGGGGGGGCTCAAACGAGCAGTACTTC
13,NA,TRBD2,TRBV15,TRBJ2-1,CATSDIAGDEQFF,TGTGCCACCAGCGACATAGCGGGAGACGAGCAGTTCTTC
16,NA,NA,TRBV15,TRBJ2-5,CATGQGNNGGQETQYF,TGTGCCACCGGGCAGGGAAATAATGGGGGGCAAGAGACCCAGTACTTC
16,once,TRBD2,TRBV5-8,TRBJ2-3,CASSFGGSTRTDTQYF,TGTGCCAGCAGCTTTGGCGGGAGCACCCGCACAGATACGCAGTATTTT
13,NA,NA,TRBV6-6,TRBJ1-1,CASSSQMNTEAFF,TGTGCCAGCAGTTCCCAGATGAACACTGAAGCTTTCTTT
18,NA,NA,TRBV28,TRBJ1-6,CASSLVEGGRTNNSPLHF,TGTGCCAGCAGTTTAGTGGAGGGTGGTAGGACGAATAATTCACCCCTCCACTTT
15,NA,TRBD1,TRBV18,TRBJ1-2,CASSLGQGADYGYTF,TGTGCCAGCTCACTTGGACAGGGGGCGGACTATGGCTACACCTTC
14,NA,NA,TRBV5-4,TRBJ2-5,CASSVKSLEETQYF,TGTGCCAGCAGCGTAAAAAGCTTGGAGGAGACCCAGTACTTC
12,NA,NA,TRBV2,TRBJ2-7,CASKKQVYEQYF,TGTGCCAGCAAGAAGCAGGTCTACGAGCAGTACTTC
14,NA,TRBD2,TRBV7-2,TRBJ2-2,CASSLTSVGGELFF,TGTGCCAGCAGCTTAACTAGCGTGGGCGGGGAGCTGTTTTTT
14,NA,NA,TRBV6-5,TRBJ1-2,CASSRPDRICGYTF,TGTGCCAGCAGTAGACCAGACAGGATCTGTGGCTACACCTTC
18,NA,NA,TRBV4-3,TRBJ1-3,CASSQDPVAGLPGNTIYF,TGCGCCAGCAGCCAAGATCCGGTAGCTGGCCTTCCTGGAAACACCATATATTTT